The present T cell receptor beta chain was sequenced within a study of cytomegalovirus exposure and HLA in healthy donors (dated 2017 in TCRdb). Regarding the study in general: An earlier analysis of roughly 500 of the donors reported about 290 Gb of sequence data and some 100 million unique TCR beta sequences from about 179 million T cells. An early release covering around 630 HLA-typed donors comprised about 300 gigabases of sequencing data and around 80 million unique TCR sequences. Of the 300 to 500 genotyped donors, 65% to 90% were placed in the genetic ancestry cluster associated with self-reported Caucasian donors. The study aimed to test whether cataloging public T cell receptors could reveal signatures of past pathogen exposure. The study used immunosequencing to profile the T cell repertoires of 600 to 850 subjects and linked those repertoires to cytomegalovirus serostatus. In addition to the first cohort of 666 subjects, a separate validation cohort of under 150 different subjects was used. To predict cytomegalovirus infection status, the study brought together high-throughput TCR immunosequencing, statistical association of individual TCRs with disease status, and machine learning. A later analysis re-analyzed previously published TCR beta repertoires from 650 to 800 donors and added high-resolution HLA genotyping to study TCR occurrence patterns. Rather than using new phenotypic data, the later analysis identified candidate immune exposures from TCR beta sequences and from how often those sequences occurred across donors. An earlier analysis of nearly 600 of the donors applied high-throughput TCR beta sequencing to assess whether each TCR beta V gene segment acted as functional or pseudogenic. Donor age, sex, ethnicity and CMV serostatus were compiled alongside the repertoire data. Genome-wide SNP genotypes for about 65% of the 666 donors were used in a later genetic analysis, which treated that subset as a discovery cohort. Every discovery cohort repertoire had been produced on one sequencing platform. HLA typing covered class I and class II loci at four-digit resolution. The number of donors typed differed by locus, with 629-630 for A, B, C, DRB1 and DQB1, around 520 for DQA1, 606 for DPA1, and approximately 470 for DPB1. A few DR-DQ haplotypes were handled as single units for association and clustering because linkage in the cohort was strong. Across under 500 genotyped donors of the cohort, an average of roughly 200,000 unique TCR beta nucleotide sequences per donor were sequenced, and approximately 19% of those sequences were non-productive.

Library preparation employed the immunoSEQ multiplex PCR assay. A mixture of 60 forward primers for TCR Vbeta segments and 13 reverse primers for TCR Jbeta segments was used in the multiplex PCR. Amplification of the CDR3 region of rearranged TCR beta genes was performed with a multiplex PCR assay on genomic DNA. On the Illumina HiSeq System, the amplified TCR beta libraries were sequenced as 87-base-pair reads. For the original study's pipeline: Across the roughly 640 repertoires, a later analysis counted some 80 million unique TCR beta chains, about 10 million of which were shared by at least two donors. Raw reads were error-corrected and collapsed into unique sequences with a nearest-neighbor algorithm that merged closely related sequences to remove PCR and sequencing errors. CDR3 sequences were aligned to IMGT reference sequences to assign V, D and J gene segments. For a sequence to be retained, a match of at least six nucleotides to both a V gene segment and a J gene segment was required. Rearrangements were classified as productive when the CDR3 lacked stop codons and remained in frame with V and J, and all other rearrangements were classified as non-productive. CDR3 was defined according to IMGT convention as the region running from the second conserved V-encoded cysteine to the conserved J-encoded phenylalanine. The earlier analysis of about 640 of the donors excluded any sequence lacking an unambiguous match to a single V gene segment. In an earlier analysis of around 600 of the donors, V segments were called functional above 56.7% productive rearrangements and were called segregating when the between-donor standard deviation exceeded 5%. To diagnose cytomegalovirus status from the catalog of TCR beta chain sequences, a statistical classification framework was built. In a later analysis, TCR nucleotide sequences were compared against IMGT/GENE-DB human TR gene sequences so that V and J genes could be assigned. Using the TCRdist pipeline, a later analysis assigned CDR3 sequences along with most-parsimonious VDJ recombination scenarios. In a later analysis, each TCR beta chain was defined by its CDR3 amino acid sequence together with its V-gene family, and reads lacking a unique V-gene family were excluded. A later analysis removed 500 to 600 highly shared, low-generation-probability nucleotide sequences to deal with suspected cross-contamination and a sequencing artifact. For each public chain, a later analysis derived a clonal expansion index from normalized ranks of inferred template counts within each repertoire. In a later analysis, generation probabilities were computed using a VDJ recombination model fitted to out-of-frame rearrangements, and the results were checked against IGoR. A later analysis scored TCR-TCR, TCR-HLA and TCR-CMV co-occurrence with hypergeometric tests, applying a repertoire-size bias correction to TCR pairs. A later analysis estimated false discovery rates by permuting HLA or CMV assignments 20 times. A later analysis grouped co-occurring TCRs with DBSCAN, adding TCRdist sequence similarity when clustering within HLA-allele-positive subsets. For co-occurrence clustering, repertoires with fewer than 30,000 or more than 120,000 public chains were excluded, along with roughly 5 repertoires with anomalous nucleotide sharing. The source is immuneACCESS, and TCRdb retained only in-frame sequences with V and J called. Part of the clones is not carried over; for the studies checked, unresolved V genes explain less than half of this, and the remainder is unexplained. The V and J calls and clone size are taken from that table; D and trimming were inferred from the DNA. This sample comprises over 150,000 clones, approximately 67% of them detected only once. The ten top clones hold around 4.5% of the sample.

Reading from cysteine to phenylalanine, the CDR3 counts 13 amino acids. Just the 39-base CDR3 DNA is kept, in frame starting at base 1. V is reduced by 0 bases and J by 10 bases, leaving a spacing of 9 bases between them. CDR1 MNHEY and CDR2 SVGAGI were looked up in the germline V gene. On this clone itself: Its binding antigen is unknown. No clone much larger than this one lies a single base away; base qualities are absent.

The cohort was made up of hundreds of healthy bone marrow donors. All cohort members were sampled while nominally healthy, although unrecorded immune exposures were likely present. The donor was CMV seropositive and was included in the group of approximately 300 seropositive cohort members. Each donor provided a peripheral blood sample, and peripheral blood mononuclear cells were used for TCR beta sequencing. The Qiagen DNeasy Blood Extraction Kit was used to extract genomic DNA from the blood cell samples. Beyond this particular receptor, the publication reports: When HLA alleles, especially DR and DQ, strongly co-occurred, TCR associations were difficult to assign to individual alleles. The 87-base-pair reads could not distinguish some IMGT-functional V segments, including TRBV6-2 and TRBV6-3, so those segments were excluded. A later analysis reported that several top co-occurrence clusters appeared linked to parvovirus B19, influenza, CMV and Epstein-Barr virus. According to a later analysis, TCR association rates differed among HLA loci, with DRB1 alleles showing the most associated TCRs and HLA-C alleles showing the fewest. Because counts were too low, roughly 18 rarely observed V segments, including chromosome 9 orphons, were left out of the earlier analysis of about 620 of the donors. A further reported finding was that TCR beta sequences accurately predicted the HLA-A and HLA-B alleles for most subjects in the first cohort. In a later analysis, HLA-associated TCR beta chains were found to be more clonally expanded and to have lower generation probabilities than equally common non-associated chains. Three of the identified cytomegalovirus-associated TCR beta chains were confirmed in vitro to be specific for cytomegalovirus antigens. A cluster of highly shared sequence variants was judged likely to represent a technical artifact of the sequencing pipeline. In an earlier analysis of over 550 of the donors, most TCR beta V segments were observed in productive rearrangements about 87% or about 30% of the time, broadly matching IMGT annotations. Presence/absence analyses assumed roughly uniform sequencing depth across donors, an assumption that may not hold. In a later genetic analysis, fewer N-insertions in productive TCRs were reported among donors in an Asian-associated ancestry cluster than the roughly 700-donor mean. In the study, approximately 160 TCR beta chains were listed as associated with cytomegalovirus. The classifier was reported to diagnose cytomegalovirus status with high specificity and sensitivity in both the original and validation cohorts. For the cohort, immune exposure information was limited to CMV serostatus. The cohort was sequenced for TCR beta chains only, and without alpha or paired-chain data the features that could be detected were limited. Because some donors lacked HLA typing at each locus, the association tests relied only on the typed subset. V-gene and J-gene trimming of TCR beta chains was associated with a missense DCLRE1C variant in a later genetic analysis, and the association was replicated in an independent cohort. It was suggested by the authors that the approach could potentially be generalized to other disease states and immunological phenotypes. Linkage disequilibrium might explain the correlated functional status among segregating V segments, but an unknown experimental factor could not be excluded. A later analysis found that most CMV-associated TCR beta chains appeared HLA-restricted, with HLA associations seemingly driven largely by CMV exposure. While some public TCRs were present in many individuals, most TCR sequences turned up only very rarely across donors. At a false discovery rate of 0.05, a later analysis linked about 17,000 TCR beta sequences to specific HLA alleles.

The chain employs TRBV6-5 and TRBJ1-4; TRBD1 is perhaps the D gene, given 5 matching bases. This receptor was identified in a woman younger than 30 in good health and CMV-seropositive. Sequencing used PBMCs. The DNA reads TGTGCCAGCAGTTACTCGAGCGGGGGAAAACTGTTTTTT. It translates as CASSYSSGGKLFF.